The rows below give T cell receptor beta chains drawn from one sample of a study of T cell responses to AZD1222 COVID-19 vaccine. Only in-frame clones appear in the TCRdb table, and some are missing; sequencing was by immunoSEQ multiplex PCR. Among approximately 71,000 clones listed, 65% to 80% were seen once. The source was peripheral blood, collected on day 0 of AZD1222 vaccination. These receptors came from an adult in good health. Both conserved end residues are part of each CDR3. Fields, in order: J gene, D gene, V gene, clone size, CDR3 DNA, CDR3 protein. A D gene is named only where the DNA matches it firmly. Part of the rows lack a size; the others show once, few, many or a class for expanded clones.

j_call: TRBJ2-7; d_call: TRBD2; v_call: TRBV5-4; clone_size: once; cdr3_nt: TGTGCCAGCAGCGCGGGAGCGGGGGAGACCTACGAGCAGTACTTC; cdr3_aa: CASSAGAGETYEQYF
j_call: TRBJ2-1; d_call: TRBD1; v_call: TRBV10-3; clone_size: -; cdr3_nt: TGTGCCATCAGCTCCGGGACAGGGGGCTTGGATGAGCAGTTCTTC; cdr3_aa: CAISSGTGGLDEQFF
j_call: TRBJ2-2; d_call: -; v_call: TRBV7-9; clone_size: -; cdr3_nt: TGTGCCAGCAGCCAAACAGGGTTTGACACCGGGGAGCTGTTTTTT; cdr3_aa: CASSQTGFDTGELFF
j_call: TRBJ2-3; d_call: TRBD1; v_call: TRBV18; clone_size: -; cdr3_nt: TGTGCCAGCTCACCGGGGACAGGGGGAAATACGCAGTATTTT; cdr3_aa: CASSPGTGGNTQYF
j_call: TRBJ2-3; d_call: -; v_call: TRBV5-6; clone_size: -; cdr3_nt: TGTGCCAGCAGTTTAGAAGAGGCAGATACGCAGTATTTT; cdr3_aa: CASSLEEADTQYF
j_call: TRBJ2-5; d_call: -; v_call: TRBV5-1; clone_size: -; cdr3_nt: TGCGCCAGCAGCTTGGTGACGGGGGACTTCCAAGAGACCCAGTACTTC; cdr3_aa: CASSLVTGDFQETQYF
j_call: TRBJ2-5; d_call: TRBD2; v_call: TRBV5-1; clone_size: -; cdr3_nt: TGCGCCAGCAGCTTGTGGGGGGGGTACCAAGAGACCCAGTACTTC; cdr3_aa: CASSLWGGYQETQYF
j_call: TRBJ2-5; d_call: -; v_call: TRBV4-1; clone_size: -; cdr3_nt: TGCGCCAGCAGCCAAGTTGTTTATTTGCGGGACCAGAAAGAGACCCAGTACTTC; cdr3_aa: CASSQVVYLRDQKETQYF
j_call: TRBJ1-2; d_call: -; v_call: TRBV28; clone_size: -; cdr3_nt: TGTGCCAGCAGTACTGGGACGCGGGGCTACACCTTC; cdr3_aa: CASSTGTRGYTF
j_call: TRBJ2-5; d_call: TRBD2; v_call: TRBV11-2; clone_size: -; cdr3_nt: TGTGCCAGCAGCACATACCGACTAGCCGCCGAAGAGACCCAGTACTTC; cdr3_aa: CASSTYRLAAEETQYF
j_call: TRBJ2-7; d_call: -; v_call: TRBV30; clone_size: few; cdr3_nt: TGTGCCTGGAGTGTAGGGGGACTCACCTACGAGCAGTACTTC; cdr3_aa: CAWSVGGLTYEQYF
j_call: TRBJ2-3; d_call: -; v_call: TRBV19; clone_size: -; cdr3_nt: TGTGCCAGTAGAAGGGGCACCGTCGAAGATACGCAGTATTTT; cdr3_aa: CASRRGTVEDTQYF
j_call: TRBJ1-1; d_call: TRBD1; v_call: TRBV7-3; clone_size: -; cdr3_nt: TGTGCCAGCAGCGGAGGGACAGGGAACACTGAAGCTTTCTTT; cdr3_aa: CASSGGTGNTEAFF
j_call: TRBJ1-2; d_call: TRBD1; v_call: TRBV30; clone_size: few; cdr3_nt: TGTGCCTGGAGTGTTGACAGGGGAGGTCTCTTCGGTGGCTACACCTTC; cdr3_aa: CAWSVDRGGLFGGYTF
j_call: TRBJ1-2; d_call: TRBD1; v_call: TRBV10-3; clone_size: -; cdr3_nt: TGTGCCATCAGTGAATCCGGGACAGTGTTAAGTGGCTACACCTTC; cdr3_aa: CAISESGTVLSGYTF
j_call: TRBJ2-2; d_call: TRBD2; v_call: TRBV5-6; clone_size: once; cdr3_nt: TGTGCCAGCAGCTTGATTCGGCTAGCGGGGACCGGGGAGCTGTTTTTT; cdr3_aa: CASSLIRLAGTGELFF
j_call: TRBJ1-4; d_call: TRBD1; v_call: TRBV10-3; clone_size: -; cdr3_nt: TGTGCCATCAGTGGGACAGGGAAGGCAACTAATGAAAAACTGTTTTTT; cdr3_aa: CAISGTGKATNEKLFF
j_call: TRBJ2-5; d_call: TRBD2; v_call: TRBV5-1; clone_size: -; cdr3_nt: TGCGCCAGCAGCTTGAGGGCGGGACGGGGGGGCATGTACTTC; cdr3_aa: CASSLRAGRGGMYF
j_call: TRBJ2-3; d_call: TRBD2; v_call: TRBV11-3; clone_size: -; cdr3_nt: TGTGCCAGCAGCCCGGGGGAGGGGAGCACAGATACGCAGTATTTT; cdr3_aa: CASSPGEGSTDTQYF
j_call: TRBJ2-2; d_call: TRBD2; v_call: TRBV7-9; clone_size: -; cdr3_nt: TGTGCCAGCAGTCCCCTCCCGGGACTAGCGGATACCGGGGAGCTGTTTTTT; cdr3_aa: CASSPLPGLADTGELFF
j_call: TRBJ1-4; d_call: TRBD1; v_call: TRBV5-1; clone_size: -; cdr3_nt: TGCGCCAGCAGCCTCCAGGGACAGGGGACTGAAAAACTGTTTTTT; cdr3_aa: CASSLQGQGTEKLFF
j_call: TRBJ1-5; d_call: -; v_call: TRBV7-2; clone_size: -; cdr3_nt: TGTGCCAGCAGCTTAGAGAATCTTAGCAATCAGCCCCAGCATTTT; cdr3_aa: CASSLENLSNQPQHF
j_call: TRBJ2-1; d_call: -; v_call: TRBV9; clone_size: -; cdr3_nt: TGTGCCAGCAGCGAAGGGAATGAGGACAATGAGCAGTTCTTC; cdr3_aa: CASSEGNEDNEQFF
j_call: TRBJ2-3; d_call: -; v_call: TRBV29-1; clone_size: -; cdr3_nt: TGCAGCGTTGAACCCCCACCGGGACAAACGACAGATACGCAGTATTTT; cdr3_aa: CSVEPPPGQTTDTQYF
j_call: TRBJ2-2; d_call: -; v_call: TRBV12-3/TRBV12-4; clone_size: -; cdr3_nt: TGTGCCAGCAGTACAGCTACCGGGGAGCTGTTTTTT; cdr3_aa: CASSTATGELFF